This TCR beta chain was profiled in a study of OX40 agonist ivuxolimab in advanced cancers. Turning to the study itself: Patients were under 90% male with ages about 23 to 79, mean roughly 55.

Here immunoSEQ multiplex PCR was the method, and the copy in TCRdb shows in-frame clones only, minus some. The sample has tens of thousands of clones; over 75% are singletons. Germline V CDR1 and CDR2: MNHEY, SMNVEV (reference sequence). CDR3 size: 15 residues. After removal of 6 bases from V and 3 bases from J, the junction contained 8 bases not matched to a gene. The material was CD4+ or CD8+ T cells sorted from blood, obtained in a trial of the OX40 agonist ivuxolimab. This sequence originates from an adult with an advanced solid tumor such as melanoma, head and neck, liver or kidney cancer. This rearrangement joins TRBV27 to TRBJ2-7; 10 nucleotides match TRBD1. The CDR3 DNA reads as TGTGCCAGCAGCCAAGCGGGACAGGGGATCTACGAGCAGTACTTC. Translation: CASSQAGQGIYEQYF.